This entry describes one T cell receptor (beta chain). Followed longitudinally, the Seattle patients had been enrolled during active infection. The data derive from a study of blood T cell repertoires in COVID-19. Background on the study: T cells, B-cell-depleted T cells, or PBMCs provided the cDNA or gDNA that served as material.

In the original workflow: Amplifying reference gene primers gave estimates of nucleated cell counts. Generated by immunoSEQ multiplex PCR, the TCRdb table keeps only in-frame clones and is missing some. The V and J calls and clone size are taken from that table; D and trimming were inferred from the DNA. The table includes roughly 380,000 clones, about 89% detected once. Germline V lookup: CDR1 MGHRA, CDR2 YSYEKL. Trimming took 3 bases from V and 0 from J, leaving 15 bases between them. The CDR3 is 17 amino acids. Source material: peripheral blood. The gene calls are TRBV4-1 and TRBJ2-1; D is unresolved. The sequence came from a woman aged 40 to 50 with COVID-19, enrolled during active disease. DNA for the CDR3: TGCGCCAGCAGCCAGAACATAGCCTCCTCCTCCTACAATGAGCAGTTCTTC. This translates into CASSQNIASSSYNEQFF.